This T cell receptor (beta chain) is from a study of blood T cell repertoires in COVID-19 (dated by TCRdb to the early 2020s). Background on the whole study: Samples covering the acute and convalescent phases of COVID-19 were provided by collaborators in the United States, Italy and Spain. The samples were drawn from two sources: the first 160 participants of the ongoing ImmuneRACE study, and fewer than 1,500 subjects contributed by 6 global collaborators. The repertoires were made available in a free public database intended to serve as a resource for research on the immune response to SARS-CoV-2. The material from the prospective study consisted of cDNA or gDNA derived from T cells, B-cell-depleted T cells, or PBMCs. Where available, HLA class I and class II types were obtained from metadata supplied by the sample provider rather than from assay-based typing. The sample metadata nearly always contained a de-identified subject ID, COVID-19 status, age in years and sex. Deeply sampled blood TCRbeta repertoires from subjects exposed to, actively infected with, or recovered from COVID-19 were included in the dataset. General findings and caveats noted by the study authors: Clinical and demographic metadata were provided uncurated, with the amount varying by source and participant.

Spanning cysteine to phenylalanine, the CDR3 consists of 14 amino acids. The entry retains the CDR3 DNA only, 42 bases that are in frame from base 1. From a lookup of the germline V gene (reference sequence), CDR1 and CDR2 are MNHEY and SMNVEV. For this chain, trimming is 8 bases at the V end and 9 bases at the J end, and the number of junction bases without a gene match is 11. Participants in the prospective study were enrolled through a virtual design, were aged 18 to 89 years, and lived in some 24 United States geographic areas. To assign participants to cohorts, the prospective study relied on clinical history that participants themselves reported in a screening survey and a study questionnaire. Recovered participants in ImmuneRACE Cohort 3 were defined as having two consecutive negative NP/OP PCR tests, clearance from a healthcare professional, or resolution of symptoms. In the prospective study, mobile phlebotomists collected whole blood, serum and a nasopharyngeal or oropharyngeal swab from each participant. Participants in the prospective study had the option to provide additional blood draws and questionnaires over a roughly 2-month period. Blood samples from the prospective study were shipped frozen or at room temperature prior to DNA extraction.

TCRbeta CDR3 regions were amplified from genomic DNA by means of the immunoSEQ Assay, a bias-controlled multiplex PCR. In the source study's methods: Within the assay, amplification of reference gene primers was used to estimate how many nucleated cells each sample contained. To quantify the absolute abundance of each unique TCRbeta CDR3 rearrangement, sequence reads were collapsed and filtered. For each sample, productive Simpson clonality was calculated as the square root of Simpson's diversity index across productive rearrangements. The table was pulled from immuneACCESS by TCRdb, which kept in-frame rearrangements only. Such tables lose some clones; where checked, under half of the loss comes from unresolved V genes, and the rest has no known cause. The V and J calls and clone size come from that table; D and trimming were worked out from the DNA. The sample table shows under 200,000 clones, and approximately 84% are seen once. Around 12% of the sample comes from the top ten.

With respect to this clone: The antigen this receptor binds is unknown. No per-base quality is available; no much larger clone lies one base away.

The TCR sequence derives from a man in his forties or fifties who had recovered from COVID-19. The sequenced sample was PBMCs or T cells enriched from blood (not recorded which). The rearranged chain carries TRBV27 and TRBJ2-1, with TRBD1 identical over 9 junction bases. The CDR3 corresponds to CASSGTGNIGEQFF. The DNA sequence follows: TGTGCCAGCTCCGGGACAGGGAATATAGGTGAGCAGTTCTTC.